The T cell receptor (beta chain) described here comes from a study of control samples from healthy donors and cancer patients. The CDR3 length is 15 residues. CDR1 and CDR2 (germline): SGHDN, FVKESK. V lost 4 bases and J lost 7; bases outside the gene matches: 9. Measured with immunoSEQ multiplex PCR; TCRdb has only the in-frame clones, and not every one. The sample includes 75,000 to 100,000 clones, 80% to 95% of them seen just once. The V gene is TRBV14, the J gene TRBJ1-3; 8 bases fit TRBD1. This clonotype was sampled from a human donor in good health. The donor label of this sample is uncertain. The sequenced sample consisted of blood. The CDR3 DNA reads TGTGCCAGCAGCCCGGGTGGCAGGGGGCTGAACACCATATATTTT. This gives the protein CASSPGGRGLNTIYF.